The sequence of this T cell receptor (beta chain) was determined in a study of T cells in Graves' hyperthyroidism and ophthalmopathy. This clonotype has only a few counts. RNA transcripts served as the template for amplifying TCR beta CDR3 regions. The HTBI primer set served for first-round RT-PCR of the TCR CDR3. MiXCR, applied by TCRdb to the multiplex PCR reads, yields one record per CDR3 protein. Seen here are under 800,000 distinct CDR3 sequences, 14% observed once, and the top ten hold roughly a tenth. Input material: blood. This sequence was found in a woman under 30 with Graves' hyperthyroidism.

The CDR3 here is CSVARGYRTQYF. The CDR3 DNA follows: TGCAGCGTTGCCCGGGGGTATCGGACCCAGTACTTC. This sequence joins TRBV29-1 and TRBJ2-5; D perhaps matches TRBD2 (6 bases). Germline loops: CDR1 SQVTM, CDR2 ANQGSEA. CDR3 length: 12 residues. Trimming left V 4 bases short and J 7 bases short, with 13 bases between.